The entry that follows covers one T cell receptor (beta chain) sequence. What it binds is unknown. This entry comes from a study of cytomegalovirus exposure and HLA in healthy donors. It was with 60 Vbeta and 13 Jbeta primers that the PCR ran. TCRdb's table, derived via immunoSEQ multiplex PCR, lists solely in-frame clones and lacks some. The table has around 75,000 clones, about four fifths seen once. CDR1 is MNHNS, CDR2 SASEGT, per germline. The V and J ends lost 0 bases and 13 bases respectively, with 13 bases between them. The CDR3 covers 14 residues. Overall study results and limits: In vitro confirmation showed a few CMV-associated chains to be CMV antigen specific. Only CMV serostatus was available as immune exposure information. Presence/absence analyses took donor sequencing depth as roughly uniform.

The genes are TRBV6-1 and TRBJ1-6; no definite D call. What was sequenced was PBMCs. This clonotype originated in a man aged 40-49 years in good health and CMV-seronegative. The CDR3 DNA is TGTGCCAGCAGTGAAGCGGGAGGGTATCGTCCCCTCCACTTT. Its translation: CASSEAGGYRPLHF.